The 14 T cell receptor beta chains listed next were all sequenced from one sample in a study of PD-1 blockade in mismatch repair-deficient tumors. Measured with immunoSEQ multiplex PCR; TCRdb has only the in-frame clones, and not every one. The repertoire has about 130,000 clones, around nine tenths of them found once; the top ten carry over 9.5%. This sample comprised peripheral blood, obtained 70 to 72 weeks after starting pembrolizumab. The origin of the receptors is an adult with mismatch repair-deficient cancer.

V gene TRBV29-1 combines with J gene TRBJ2-1, with D tentatively TRBD1 (5 bases). Germline loops: CDR1 SQVTM, CDR2 ANQGSEA. This CDR3 comprises 13 residues. Trimming pared 4 bases from V and 3 bases from J, leaving 10 bases between. The CDR3 bases are TGCAGCGTTGTAGGGGCCCACTACAATGAGCAGTTCTTC. Translating it yields CSVVGAHYNEQFF.

The genes are TRBV12-5 and TRBJ1-5; D remains ambiguous. From germline, CDR1 is LGHNT and CDR2 FRNRAP. This CDR3 is built from 11 residues. V lost 2 bases and J lost 6, with 2 bases in between. The CDR3 DNA sequence: TGTGCTAGTGGTTTGAGTCAGCCCCAGCATTTT. This gives the protein CASGLSQPQHF.

The rearrangement links TRBV7-2 to TRBJ2-1, with no clear D. Germline values: CDR1 SGHTA, CDR2 FQGNSA. There are 13 residues in the CDR3. Trimming took off 4 bases at V and 8 bases at J, with 12 bases between the two ends. The CDR3 coding sequence is TGTGCCAGCAGCTACCGTACGGTCCATGAGCAGTTCTTC. As protein: CASSYRTVHEQFF.

This clone was observed a single time. Different DNA sequences within this sample yield the same CDR3. The chain links TRBV2 to TRBJ2-7; no firm D call. Between the trimmed V and J ends, which lost 9 bases and 2 bases, there was a span of 17 bases. CDR1 SNHLY and CDR2 FYNNEI come from the germline V gene. This CDR3 contains 14 residues. The chain's CDR3 is CASYDPLKTYEQYF. CDR3 nucleotide sequence: TGTGCCAGTTACGACCCGTTAAAAACCTACGAGCAGTACTTC.

This chain uses TRBV15 with TRBJ2-1, with D unclear. The germline V and J ends were trimmed by 0 bases and 4 bases, with 19 bases remaining between them. The CDR3 contains 18 residues. Germline CDR1 LNHNV, CDR2 YYDKDF (reference sequence). The CDR3 loop is CATSRDLRDSGVYNEQFF. The CDR3 region has the DNA TGTGCCACCAGCAGAGATTTGCGAGACTCAGGTGTTTACAATGAGCAGTTCTTC.

The chain couples TRBV7-8 to TRBJ1-5; possible D gene TRBD1, 5 bases. The V gene lost 0 bases and the J gene lost 6 bases, with 15 bases spanning the gap. CDR1 and CDR2 (germline): SGHVS, FQNEAQ. The CDR3 covers 16 residues. The CDR3 sequence is CASSLAGPGTAQPQHF. The CDR3 DNA reads as TGTGCCAGCAGCTTAGCCGGTCCGGGGACGGCTCAGCCCCAGCATTTT. Supplemented by reference TRBV7-8 and TRBJ1-5, the full variable domain reads GAGVSQSPRYKVAKRGQDVALRCDPISGHVSLFWYQQALGQGPEFLTYFQNEAQLDKSGLPSDRFFAERPEGSVSTLKIQRTQQEDSAVYLCASSLAGPGTAQPQHFGDGTRLSIL.

This chain uses TRBV5-1 with TRBJ1-2; 7 positions match TRBD1. The CDR3 spans 19 residues. Looked up from germline, CDR1 is SGHRS and CDR2 is YFSETQ. V gave up 4 bases and J gave up 3 bases; unmatched junction bases: 21. The CDR3 sequence: CASSLSLGGGEVLDYGYTF. As DNA, the CDR3 is TGCGCCAGCAGCCTCAGTTTGGGAGGGGGCGAAGTATTGGACTATGGCTACACCTTC.

The chain carries TRBV19 and TRBJ2-7; 8 positions match TRBD1. This CDR3 contains 16 residues. Per germline, CDR1 LNHDA and CDR2 SQIVND (reference sequence). V was pared by 5 bases and J by 0 bases, with 9 bases of the junction left unmatched. The CDR3 protein is CASSFRGQGGSYEQYF. The CDR3 bases are TGTGCCAGTAGTTTCCGCGGACAGGGAGGCTCCTACGAGCAGTACTTC.

The CDR3 spells CASSPLATSNEQFF. The CDR3 nucleotides read TGTGCCAGCAGTCCCCTAGCTACTAGCAATGAGCAGTTCTTC. The J gene is TRBJ2-1, the V gene TRBV13; D is perhaps TRBD2 (5 bases). Per germline, CDR1 PRHDT and CDR2 FYEKMQ (reference sequence). The CDR3 extends over 14 amino acids. V lost 6 bases and J lost 6, with 15 bases in between.

The rearrangement joins TRBV5-1 to TRBJ1-1; D is possibly TRBD1 (5 bases). V lost 4 bases and J lost 1, with 14 bases in between. The germline CDR1 and CDR2 sequences are SGHRS and YFSETQ. This CDR3 is built from 15 residues. CDR3 in DNA: TGCGCCAGCAGCCGGGACGGCACCAAGAACACTGAAGCTTTCTTT. This codes for CASSRDGTKNTEAFF.

The V call is TRBV4-3, the J call TRBJ2-1; TRBD2 might be the D (6 bases). The V end lost 4 bases, the J end lost 8 bases, and 18 bases lay between the germline ends. The CDR3 extends over 15 amino acids. From germline, CDR1 is LGHNA and CDR2 YSLEER. This CDR3 reads CASSPQPGGMDEQFF. In DNA, the CDR3 is TGCGCCAGCAGCCCCCAGCCCGGGGGTATGGATGAGCAGTTCTTC.

The chain links TRBV11-3 to TRBJ2-7; 13 nucleotides match TRBD2. V shed 5 bases and J 5 bases; nucleotides not matched to a gene: 9. Germline-derived CDR1 and CDR2 are SGHNT and YENEEA. The CDR3 consists of 16 residues. The CDR3 here is CASSQTRTSGSHEQYF. For the CDR3, the DNA is TGTGCCAGCAGCCAAACTAGGACTAGCGGGAGTCACGAGCAGTACTTC.

This clone was recorded once. The rearrangement links TRBV7-9 to TRBJ2-1; 9 nucleotides line up with TRBD2. CDR1 is SEHNR and CDR2 is FQNEAQ in the germline V gene (reference sequence). The trim removed 2 bases at V and 5 bases at J, leaving 7 bases unmatched. CDR3 length: 16 residues. The chain's CDR3 is CASSLPTSGAHNEQFF. CDR3 nucleotide sequence: TGTGCCAGCAGCTTACCGACTAGCGGAGCCCACAATGAGCAGTTCTTC.

The J gene is TRBJ1-5, the V gene TRBV19; D is possibly TRBD1 (5 bases). V was pared by 3 bases and J by 1 base, with 16 bases between. The CDR3 is made up of 17 amino acids. Germline values: CDR1 LNHDA, CDR2 SQIVND (reference sequence). The CDR3, as DNA: TGTGCCAGTAGTATCCGGAGACAGTTAATAAGCAATCAGCCCCAGCATTTT. It is translated as CASSIRRQLISNQPQHF.